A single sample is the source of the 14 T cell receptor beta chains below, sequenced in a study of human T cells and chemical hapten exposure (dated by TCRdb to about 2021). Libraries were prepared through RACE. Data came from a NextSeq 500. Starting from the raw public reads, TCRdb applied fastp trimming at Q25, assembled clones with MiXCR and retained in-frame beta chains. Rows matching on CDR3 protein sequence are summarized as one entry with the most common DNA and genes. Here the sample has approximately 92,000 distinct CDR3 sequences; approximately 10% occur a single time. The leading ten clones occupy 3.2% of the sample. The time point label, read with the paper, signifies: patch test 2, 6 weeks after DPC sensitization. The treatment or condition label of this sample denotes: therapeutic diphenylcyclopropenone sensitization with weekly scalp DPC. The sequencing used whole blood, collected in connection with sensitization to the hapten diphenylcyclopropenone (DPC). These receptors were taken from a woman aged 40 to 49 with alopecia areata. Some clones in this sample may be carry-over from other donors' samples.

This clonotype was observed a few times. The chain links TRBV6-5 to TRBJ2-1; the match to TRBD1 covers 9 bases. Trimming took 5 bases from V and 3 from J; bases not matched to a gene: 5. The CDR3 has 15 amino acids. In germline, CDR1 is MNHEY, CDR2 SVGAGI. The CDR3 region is CASSNRDRVYNEQFF. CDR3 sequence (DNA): TGTGCCAGCAGTAACCGGGACAGGGTCTACAATGAGCAGTTCTTC.

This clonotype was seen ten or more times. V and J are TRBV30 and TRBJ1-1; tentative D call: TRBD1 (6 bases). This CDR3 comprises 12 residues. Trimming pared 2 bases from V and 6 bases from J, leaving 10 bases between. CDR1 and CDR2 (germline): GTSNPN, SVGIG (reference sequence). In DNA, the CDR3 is TGTGCCTGGAGTCGACAGGTCGCTGAAGCTTTCTTT. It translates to CAWSRQVAEAFF.

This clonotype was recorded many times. The CDR3 region has the DNA TGTGCCAGCAGTTATCCCGGGACAGGGGTCTATGGCTACACCTTC. Encoded protein: CASSYPGTGVYGYTF. This chain links TRBV6-5 with TRBJ1-2, with 10 bases aligning to TRBD1. J gave up 4 bases and V 3 bases, and 5 bases lay outside the gene matches. This CDR3 region has 15 residues. CDR1 and CDR2 (germline): MNHEY, SVGAGI.

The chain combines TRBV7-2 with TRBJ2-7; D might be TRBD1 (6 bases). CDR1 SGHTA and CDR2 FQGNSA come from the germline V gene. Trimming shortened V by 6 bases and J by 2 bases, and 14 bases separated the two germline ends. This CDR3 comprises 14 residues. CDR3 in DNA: TGTGCCAGCAGACCCGGGCCAGGGGCCTACGAGCAGTACTTC. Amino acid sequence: CASRPGPGAYEQYF.

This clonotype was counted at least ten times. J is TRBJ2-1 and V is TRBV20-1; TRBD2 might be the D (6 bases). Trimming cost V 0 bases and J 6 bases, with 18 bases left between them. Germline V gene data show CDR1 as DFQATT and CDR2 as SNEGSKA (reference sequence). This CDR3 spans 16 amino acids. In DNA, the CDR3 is TGCAGTGCTAGAGATGCTAAGGGGACTGGAGGCAATGAGCAGTTCTTC. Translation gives CSARDAKGTGGNEQFF.

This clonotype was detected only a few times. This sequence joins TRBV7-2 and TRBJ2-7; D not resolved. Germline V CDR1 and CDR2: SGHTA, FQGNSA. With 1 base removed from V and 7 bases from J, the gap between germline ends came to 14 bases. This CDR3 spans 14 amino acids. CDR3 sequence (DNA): TGTGCCAGCAGCTTAGGACGCCTCCCCCGGGAGCAGTACTTC. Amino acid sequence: CASSLGRLPREQYF.

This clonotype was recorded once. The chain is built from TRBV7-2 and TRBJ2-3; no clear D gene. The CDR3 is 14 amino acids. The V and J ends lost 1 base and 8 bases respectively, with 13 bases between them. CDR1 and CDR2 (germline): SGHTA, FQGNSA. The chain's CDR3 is CASSLGPTTGTQYF. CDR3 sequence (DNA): TGTGCCAGCAGCTTAGGGCCGACCACGGGTACGCAGTATTTT.

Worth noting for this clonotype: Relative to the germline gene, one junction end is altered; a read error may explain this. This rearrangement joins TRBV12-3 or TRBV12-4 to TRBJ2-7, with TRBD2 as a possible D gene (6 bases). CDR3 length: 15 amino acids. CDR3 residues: CASSLKGLSSHELYF. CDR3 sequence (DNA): TGTGCCAGCAGTCTCAAGGGACTTTCTTCCCACGAGCTGTACTTC.

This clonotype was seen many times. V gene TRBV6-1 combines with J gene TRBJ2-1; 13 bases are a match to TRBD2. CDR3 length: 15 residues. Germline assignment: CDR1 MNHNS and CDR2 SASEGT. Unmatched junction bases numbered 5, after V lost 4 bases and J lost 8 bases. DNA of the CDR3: TGTGCCAGCAGTGTACTAGCGGGAGGGCCTGATGAGCAGTTCTTC. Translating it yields CASSVLAGGPDEQFF.

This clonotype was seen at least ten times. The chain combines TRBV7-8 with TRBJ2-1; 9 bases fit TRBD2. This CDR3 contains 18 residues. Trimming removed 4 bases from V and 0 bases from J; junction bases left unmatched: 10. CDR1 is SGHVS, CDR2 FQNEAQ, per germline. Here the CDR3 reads CASSSPRVSGSSYNEQFF. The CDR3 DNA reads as TGTGCCAGCAGCTCCCCGCGGGTTAGCGGGAGCTCCTACAATGAGCAGTTCTTC.

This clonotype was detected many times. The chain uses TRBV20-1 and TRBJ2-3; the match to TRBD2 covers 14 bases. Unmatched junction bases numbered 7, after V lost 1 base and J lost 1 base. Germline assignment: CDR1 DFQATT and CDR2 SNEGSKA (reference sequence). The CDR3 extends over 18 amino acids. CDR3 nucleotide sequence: TGCAGTGCTAGAGGGGGGACTAGCGGGAGACTCCGCACAGATACGCAGTATTTT. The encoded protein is CSARGGTSGRLRTDTQYF.

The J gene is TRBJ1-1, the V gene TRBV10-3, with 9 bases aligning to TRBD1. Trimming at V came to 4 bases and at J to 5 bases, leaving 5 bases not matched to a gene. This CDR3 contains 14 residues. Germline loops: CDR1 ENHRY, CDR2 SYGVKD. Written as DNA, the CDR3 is TGTGCCATCAGTGTGGGGACAGGGACGACTGAAGCTTTCTTT. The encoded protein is CAISVGTGTTEAFF.

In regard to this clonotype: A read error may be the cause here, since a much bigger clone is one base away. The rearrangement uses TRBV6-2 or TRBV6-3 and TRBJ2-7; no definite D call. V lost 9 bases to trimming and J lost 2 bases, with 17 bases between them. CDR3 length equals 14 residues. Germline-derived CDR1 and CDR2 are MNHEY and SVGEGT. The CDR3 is CASHGRALTYEQYF. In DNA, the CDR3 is TGTGCCAGTCACGGACGGGCCCTCACCTACGAGCAGTACTTC.

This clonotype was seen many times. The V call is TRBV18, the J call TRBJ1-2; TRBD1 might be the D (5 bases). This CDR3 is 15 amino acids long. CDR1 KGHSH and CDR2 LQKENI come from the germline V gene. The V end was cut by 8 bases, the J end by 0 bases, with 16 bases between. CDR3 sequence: CASQGLPGANYGYTF. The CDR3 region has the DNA TGTGCCAGCCAGGGACTCCCGGGGGCTAACTATGGCTACACCTTC.